This is a list of T cell receptor beta chains from one sample in a study of T cell responses to AZD1222 COVID-19 vaccine. Sequencing was performed with immunoSEQ multiplex PCR; in TCRdb, only in-frame clones are kept and a portion is missing. The sample lists 45,000 to 55,000 clones, about 86% seen once, with 5.5% to 8% in the top ten. Sequencing used peripheral blood, obtained 28 days after the second AZD1222 dose. These receptors were taken from an adult who received the AZD1222 COVID-19 vaccine. CDR3s include the opening cysteine and the closing phenylalanine or tryptophan. A D gene is named only where the DNA matches it firmly. Size is omitted from some rows. Given values are once, few, many or a class for expanded clones.

v_gene	d_gene	abundance	j_gene	CDR3nt	CDR3aa
TRBV28	TRBD1	NA	TRBJ2-2	TGTGCCAGCAGTTCCCTTGGACAGGGGTTCAACACCGGGGAGCTGTTTTTT	CASSSLGQGFNTGELFF
TRBV7-3	TRBD2	NA	TRBJ2-1	TGTGCCAGCGGAATAGCGGGAGGGCTGGATGAGCAGTTCTTC	CASGIAGGLDEQFF
TRBV6-5	TRBD1	NA	TRBJ1-2	TGTGCCAGCAGTTTTGGACAGGGGGCGAGAGGCTACACCTTC	CASSFGQGARGYTF
TRBV5-1	NA	NA	TRBJ1-2	TGCGCCAGCAGCTTGGACGGTTTTAACTATGGCTACACCTTC	CASSLDGFNYGYTF
TRBV19	NA	once	TRBJ1-3	TGTGCCAGTAGTACGGACCACTCCCGTAACACCATATATTTT	CASSTDHSRNTIYF
TRBV7-2	NA	NA	TRBJ2-1	TGTGCCAGCAGCTCCGCGGAGTTCTTC	CASSSAEFF
TRBV7-8	NA	few	TRBJ2-7	TGTGCCAGCGCGGGACGGATCTCCTACGAGCAGTACTTC	CASAGRISYEQYF
TRBV7-9	NA	NA	TRBJ2-3	TGTGCCAGCAGCTTAGCATTAGGCCGCACAGATACGCAGTATTTT	CASSLALGRTDTQYF
TRBV6-5	NA	NA	TRBJ1-1	TGTGCCAGCACCGTGACACCCCTGAACACTGAAGCTTTCTTT	CASTVTPLNTEAFF
TRBV9	NA	NA	TRBJ2-5	TGTGCCAGCAGCCCCTCCGGAGGAGAAGAGACCCAGTACTTC	CASSPSGGEETQYF
TRBV2	TRBD2	NA	TRBJ2-2	TGTGCCAGCATAGCGGGAGGGAACACCGGGGAGCTGTTTTTT	CASIAGGNTGELFF
TRBV30	NA	NA	TRBJ2-3	TGTGCCTGGAGCGTGGTAGGGGATACGCAGTATTTT	CAWSVVGDTQYF
TRBV19	TRBD1	NA	TRBJ1-6	TGTGCCAGTAGTACCCGGACAGGAAGAAACTTCTATTCACCCCTCCACTTT	CASSTRTGRNFYSPLHF